These 19 T cell receptor beta chains were all obtained from the same sample, sequenced in a study of blood T cells in healthy people across ages. Primed by a sample-barcoded 5' primer and a J-beta primer mix, a second PCR proceeded for roughly 7 to 11 cycles. Using its own MiXCR run on the 5' RACE reads, TCRdb lists one record per CDR3 protein. The sample has fewer than 1,000,000 distinct CDR3 sequences, less than 60% seen once. The specimen was blood. Source of these receptors: an elderly man in good health.

The V call is TRBV5-1, the J call TRBJ1-1, with a possible D match to TRBD1 (6 bases). The CDR3 has 16 residues. Germline V gives CDR1 SGHRS, CDR2 YFSETQ. V was shortened by 2 bases and J by 3 bases, with 17 bases between the two germline ends. The CDR3 nucleotides are TGCGCCAGCAGCTTCAGAAGACAGGCCCGAGACACTGAAGCTTTCTTT. As protein: CASSFRRQARDTEAFF.

This chain joins TRBV7-3 and TRBJ2-3; D not resolved. Germline-derived CDR1 and CDR2 are SGHTA and FQGTGA. The CDR3 runs 15 residues. The V gene lost 2 bases and the J gene lost 2 bases, with 11 bases spanning the gap. The CDR3 region is CASSLGDTATDTQYF. DNA of the CDR3: TGTGCCAGCAGCTTAGGAGATACCGCCACAGATACGCAGTATTTT.

Here the CDR3 DNA reads TGTGCCTTCGCCGTCCCAGCTAGCGGGAGGGCCATGTACGAGCGGTACTTC. Its protein is CAFAVPASGRAMYERYF. The genes are TRBV30 and TRBJ2-4; 12 bases are a match to TRBD2. CDR1 is GTSNPN, CDR2 SVGIG, per germline (reference sequence). V was pared by 7 bases and J by 15 bases, with 25 bases of the junction left unmatched. This CDR3 has 17 amino acids.

The V and J genes are TRBV18 and TRBJ1-1; D perhaps matches TRBD1 (5 bases). V gave up 0 bases and J gave up 1 base, with 9 bases separating them. The CDR3 extends over 15 amino acids. Germline V lookup: CDR1 KGHSH, CDR2 LQKENI. In DNA, the CDR3 is TGTGCCAGCTCACCACCTAGCGGGGGGAACACTGAAGCTTTCTTT. It translates to CASSPPSGGNTEAFF.

This clonotype has a single count. Here the CDR3 DNA reads TGTGCCAGCAGACCTCAGACCGGGGAGCTGTTTTTT. Its translation: CASRPQTGELFF. The chain combines TRBV6-6 with TRBJ2-2; D uncertain. The CDR3 sequence is 12 residues long. V lost 6 bases, J lost 5 bases, and 7 bases lay in between. Germline values: CDR1 MNHNY, CDR2 SVGAGI (reference sequence).

A few counts support this clonotype. The chain's CDR3 is CASSLVGGAGTDTQYF. The CDR3 DNA reads TGTGCCAGCAGTTTAGTGGGGGGCGCCGGCACAGATACGCAGTATTTT. This chain connects TRBV27 to TRBJ2-3; the D call may be TRBD1 or TRBD2 (6 bases each). The CDR3 is 16 residues long. From germline, CDR1 is MNHEY and CDR2 SMNVEV (reference sequence). V was cut by 2 bases and J by 1 base, with 13 bases left in between.

This clonotype showed up just once. This chain uses TRBV6-8 with TRBJ2-7, with 8 bases matching TRBD2. The length of the CDR3 is 16 residues. Germline-derived CDR1 and CDR2 are MNHGY and SAAAGT. J lost 3 bases, V lost 2 bases, and 9 bases had no gene match. The CDR3 bases are TGTGCCAGCAGTTACAATCCGGGACTAGAAGTCTACGAGCAGTACTTC. Amino acids: CASSYNPGLEVYEQYF.

The chain joins TRBV12-3 or TRBV12-4 to TRBJ1-6, with no clear D. Trimming pared 6 bases from V and 14 bases from J, leaving 14 bases between. CDR3 length: 12 residues. This chain's CDR3 is CASSALAGALHF. CDR3 bases: TGTGCCAGCAGCGCCCTCGCTGGAGCCCTCCACTTT.

The genes are TRBV7-8 and TRBJ2-7; the match to TRBD1 covers 7 bases. The V gene's germline CDR1 is SGHVS and CDR2 FQNEAQ. The CDR3 covers 15 residues. Trimming cost V 1 base and J 1 base; bases outside gene matches: 4. The CDR3 nucleotides read TGTGCCAGCAGCTTAGTGGGCAGGGGGTCCTACGAGCAGTACTTC. Translated, it gives CASSLVGRGSYEQYF.

V gene TRBV4-2 combines with J gene TRBJ2-3, with D unclear. Trimming left V 0 bases short and J 1 base short, with 8 bases between. Germline values: CDR1 LGHNA, CDR2 YNFKEQ. The CDR3 is 15 residues long. The CDR3 nucleotides are TGTGCCAGCAGCCAAGATCGGACCGGCACAGATACGCAGTATTTT. This translates into CASSQDRTGTDTQYF.

This sequence joins TRBV7-2 and TRBJ2-2; D uncertain. The CDR3 is 14 amino acids. Trimming removed 1 base at V and 4 bases at J, with 7 bases between. Germline CDR1 is SGHTA and CDR2 is FQGNSA. The CDR3: CASSLEMSTGELFF. CDR3 DNA sequence: TGTGCCAGCAGCTTAGAGATGAGCACCGGGGAGCTGTTTTTT.

The genes are TRBV29-1 and TRBJ2-7; 10 nucleotides match TRBD1. Trimming took 7 bases from V and 3 from J; bases not matched to a gene: 12. The CDR3 runs to 15 residues. The germline gives CDR1 SQVTM, CDR2 ANQGSEA. This chain's CDR3 is CSGPPGTGAGYEQYF. The CDR3 coding sequence is TGCAGCGGTCCTCCCGGGACAGGGGCAGGCTACGAGCAGTACTTC.

This sequence joins TRBV12-3 or TRBV12-4 and TRBJ1-2; tentative D call: TRBD1 (5 bases). V was trimmed by 8 bases and J by 4 bases, leaving 26 bases between them. There are 17 residues in the CDR3. The CDR3 region has the DNA TGTGCCAGCCGAGGAAAGAACAGGCGTTTGGCTAGCTATGGCTACACCTTC. As protein: CASRGKNRRLASYGYTF.

The chain couples TRBV20-1 to TRBJ1-5; maybe TRBD1 (6 bases). This CDR3 spans 16 amino acids. CDR1 is DFQATT, CDR2 SNEGSKA, per germline (reference sequence). V was shortened by 0 bases and J by 0 bases, with 12 bases between the two germline ends. The CDR3 nucleotides are TGCAGTGCTAGAGAGGTGGGGGGCCTTAGCAATCAGCCCCAGCATTTT. Protein sequence: CSAREVGGLSNQPQHF.

The chain has TRBV2 and TRBJ1-2; 9 nucleotides line up with TRBD1. Germline CDR1 SNHLY, CDR2 FYNNEI. Trimming at V came to 11 bases and at J to 3 bases, leaving 4 bases not matched to a gene. The CDR3 is made up of 12 amino acids. The CDR3 reads CAGQGQHYGYTF. The CDR3 DNA is TGTGCCGGACAGGGGCAACACTATGGCTACACCTTC.

To note about this clonotype: A read error may produce the germline difference seen at one junction end. The chain has TRBV9 and TRBJ2-6; TRBD1 is a possible D gene (5 bases). The CDR3 totals 13 residues. In germline, CDR1 is SGDLS, CDR2 YYNGEE. The CDR3 loop reads CASSVPGADVLTF. The CDR3 DNA sequence: TGTGCCAGCAGCGTACCTGGGGCCGACGTCCTGACTTTC. Based on the CDR3 plus reference TRBV9 and TRBJ2-6, the full variable domain is DSGVTQTPKHLITATGQRVTLRCSPRSGDLSVYWYQQSLDQGLQFLIQYYNGEERAKGNILERFSAQQFPDLHSELNLSSLELGDSALYFCASSVPGADVLTFGAGSRLTVL.

This clonotype was counted a few times. A much larger clone sits a single nucleotide away, making a read error possible. The rearrangement joins TRBV12-3 or TRBV12-4 to TRBJ2-5; 7 positions agree with TRBD2. V lost 6 bases to trimming and J lost 11 bases; unmatched junction nucleotides: 12. The CDR3 has 13 residues. The CDR3, as DNA: TGTGCCAGCAGGTCTAGCGGCAACAATGAGCAGTACTTC. Translated: CASRSSGNNEQYF.

This clonotype occurred once. This rearrangement joins TRBV20-1 to TRBJ2-3; D possibly matches TRBD1 or TRBD2 (5 bases each). V was trimmed by 5 bases and J by 6 bases, leaving 12 bases between them. Germline lookup yields CDR1 DFQATT and CDR2 SNEGSKA (reference sequence). This CDR3 has 12 residues. The CDR3, as DNA: TGCAGTGCTCCAGACGAGGGGGATACGCAGTATTTT. Translated, it gives CSAPDEGDTQYF.

Notes on this clonotype: Given a much more abundant clone one base away, this may be a read error. The CDR3 reads CIVQTSQTQYF. CDR3 bases: TGCATCGTTCAAACCAGCCAGACCCAGTACTTC. The gene calls are TRBV29-1 and TRBJ2-7; no firm D call. The end of the DNA fits TRBJ2-5 better, so the J call may be wrong. The CDR3 has 11 amino acids. Germline V gene sequence: CDR1 SQVTM, CDR2 ANQGSEA.